This TCR beta chain was profiled in a study of blood T cell repertoires in COVID-19. On the study more broadly: COVID-19 samples from acute and convalescent phases originated in the United States, Italy and Spain.

This table comes from immunoSEQ multiplex PCR, and its TCRdb copy is limited to in-frame clones, with some not included. Among 250,000 or so clones listed, 75% to 90% were seen once. Sequenced input: peripheral blood. This receptor was identified in a woman under 40 with active or convalescent COVID-19.

CDR3 DNA: TGTGCCAGCAGCCGCGGGGGGGCAGTCTACAATGAGCAGTTCTTC. Translating it yields CASSRGGAVYNEQFF. V usage is TRBV11-2 and J usage is TRBJ2-1, with 9 bases aligning to TRBD2. The CDR3 is made up of 15 amino acids. The V gene's germline CDR1 is SGHAT and CDR2 FQNNGV. V lost 5 bases, J lost 3 bases, and 5 bases stayed unmatched.